This T cell receptor beta chain comes out of a study of Ad26.COV2.S vaccination and SARS-CoV-2 variants. Whole-study findings and limits: Vaccine recipients showed a spike-specific TCR breadth that was higher than in placebo recipients.

This CDR3 comprises 13 residues. Germline loops: CDR1 WSHSY, CDR2 SAAADI. J gave up 8 bases and V 8 bases, and 8 bases lay outside the gene matches. Comment on this clone: No antigen is known for it.

The treatment here: about 20 received Ad26.COV2.S at low or high dose, single or two shots; 5 received placebo; per-sample allocation not given. Specimens were obtained on day 63 following the first vaccine or placebo injection. Boston hosted the donor, who was an adult aged 18-55 years. TCRdb keeps only in-frame clones here, not all; method: immunoSEQ multiplex PCR. The sample consists of about 410,000 clones, about 85% of them appearing once. V and J are TRBV10-2 and TRBJ1-4; 7 nucleotides line up with TRBD1. This material consisted of peripheral blood, taken in a trial of Ad26.COV2.S vaccine versus placebo. The origin of this receptor is a person between 18 and 60 years old who received the Ad26.COV2.S COVID-19 vaccine or a placebo. The CDR3 coding sequence is TGCGCCAGCCTAGGCAGGGGGAGGGAAAAACTGTTTTTT. Translating gives CASLGRGREKLFF.